This T cell receptor beta chain was identified in a study of blood T cell repertoires in COVID-19. The wider study: T cells, B-cell-depleted T cells, or PBMCs supplied cDNA or gDNA.

As originally analysed: It was from reference gene primer amplification that nucleated cell counts were estimated. Libraries were prepared by immunoSEQ multiplex PCR; TCRdb keeps only in-frame clonotypes and omits some of them. The V and J calls and clone size come from that table; D and trimming were worked out from the DNA. Altogether a few hundred thousand clones are present, 88% being singletons, with the ten largest covering 1.2%. Unmatched junction bases numbered 5, after V lost 6 bases and J lost 1 base. CDR3 length: 14 amino acids. The germline V gene encodes CDR1 MNHEY and CDR2 SMNVEV (reference sequence). Clinical history as reported by participants underpinned cohort assignment. Symptom resolution, clearance, or two negative PCRs marked donors in Cohort 3 as recovered.

The origin of this receptor is a woman younger than 30 who had recovered from COVID-19. The rearrangement joins TRBV27 to TRBJ1-1, with 7 bases matching TRBD1. Sequenced sample: PBMCs or T cells enriched from blood (not recorded which). For the CDR3, the DNA is TGTGCCAGCAGAACAGGGGAAAAGAACACTGAAGCTTTCTTT. Translated: CASRTGEKNTEAFF.